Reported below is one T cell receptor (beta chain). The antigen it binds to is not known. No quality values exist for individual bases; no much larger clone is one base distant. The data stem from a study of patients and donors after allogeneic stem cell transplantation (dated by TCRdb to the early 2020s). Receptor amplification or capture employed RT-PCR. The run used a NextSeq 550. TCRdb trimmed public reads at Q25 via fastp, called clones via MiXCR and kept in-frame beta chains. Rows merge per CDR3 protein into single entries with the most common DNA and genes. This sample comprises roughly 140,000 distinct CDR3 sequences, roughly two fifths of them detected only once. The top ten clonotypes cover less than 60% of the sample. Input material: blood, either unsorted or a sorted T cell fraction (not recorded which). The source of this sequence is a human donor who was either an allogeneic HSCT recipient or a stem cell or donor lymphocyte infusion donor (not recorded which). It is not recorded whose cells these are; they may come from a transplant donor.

The CDR3 region has the sequence CASSQGGVSEKLFF. The bases read TGTGCCAGCAGTCAGGGGGGCGTCAGTGAAAAACTGTTTTTT. The V gene is TRBV12-3 or TRBV12-4 and the J gene is TRBJ1-4, and 7 junctional nucleotides match TRBD1. V trim: 5 bases; J trim: 7 bases; unmatched bases: 7. Taken from cysteine to phenylalanine, the CDR3 has 14 residues. Only the CDR3 DNA stays, 42 bases, in frame from base 1.